This TCR beta chain was sequenced during a study of PD-L1 blockade in urothelial cancer. Broader study findings: In blood sampled pretreatment, TCR clonality below the median predicted better survival.

Trimming removed 4 bases from V and 0 bases from J; junction bases left unmatched: 3. This CDR3 comprises 16 residues. Germline values: CDR1 SGHTA, CDR2 FQGNSA. What went into each PCR as a spike was synthetic TCR analog templates. TCRdb's table, derived via immunoSEQ multiplex PCR, lists solely in-frame clones and lacks some. The sample shows around 130,000 clones, about 81% of them seen only once. Time point here: pretreatment peripheral blood. Locally advanced or metastatic urothelial carcinoma was present in patients. This clone is a singleton in its sample. Antigen specificity is unknown. This chain links TRBV7-2 with TRBJ2-1, with 10 bases fitting TRBD2. The TCR was taken from a man aged 45-65 years with urothelial cancer. The sequencing used PBMCs, collected around atezolizumab (anti-PD-L1) treatment. This CDR3 is CASSSRTSGSYNEQFF. The CDR3 DNA sequence: TGTGCCAGCAGCTCCAGGACTAGCGGCTCCTACAATGAGCAGTTCTTC.